The sequence of this T cell receptor beta chain was determined in a study of cytomegalovirus exposure and HLA in healthy donors. The CDR3 is 14 amino acids. Germline V CDR1 and CDR2: GTSNPN, SVGIG (reference sequence). The V end was cut by 7 bases, the J end by 7 bases, with 22 bases between. These donors counted as nominally healthy when sampled, but unrecorded immune exposures were likely. Comment on this clone: Its target is unknown.

General observations from the study: Later analysis showed most CMV-associated TCR beta chains appearing HLA-restricted. It was approximately 150 TCR beta chains that were listed as cytomegalovirus-associated.

The PCR employed 60 Vbeta primers together with 13 Jbeta primers. In the study's own analysis: Among the unique TCR beta chains that a later analysis counted, 80 million to 100 million in all, around 11 million were shared. The data were produced by immunoSEQ multiplex PCR, yet TCRdb's version contains in-frame clones alone and is incomplete. V and J calls and clone size are as listed in that table; D and trimming were resolved from the DNA. This table holds under 140,000 clones, roughly 80% found once. V gene TRBV30 combines with J gene TRBJ1-1; tentatively, D is TRBD1 (5 bases). This sequence was found in a man aged 25-40 years in good health and CMV-seropositive. Sequencing was carried out using PBMCs. DNA for the CDR3: TGTGCCTACCTTAGGGACCGGGGGGACTATGAAGCTTTCTTT. This encodes CAYLRDRGDYEAFF. The full variable domain, its missing parts supplied by reference TRBV30 and TRBJ1-1, is SQTIHQWPATLVQPVGSPLSLECTVEGTSNPNLYWYRQAAGRGLQLLFYSVGIGQISSEVPQNLSASRPQDRQFILSSKKLLLSDSGFYLCAYLRDRGDYEAFFGQGTRLTVV.